This TCR beta chain is drawn from a study of blood T cell repertoires in COVID-19. Study as a whole: Some COVID-19 samples were acute and others convalescent; all came from the United States, Italy and Spain. PBMCs, B-cell-depleted T cells, or T cells were the source of the cDNA or gDNA that made up the material.

Cohort 3 recovery required two negative PCRs, clearance, or symptom resolution. The germline gives CDR1 SGHNT, CDR2 YYREEE (reference sequence). This CDR3 has 15 residues. Trimming shortened V by 6 bases and J by 1 base, and 11 bases separated the two germline ends. Source study methods: Estimation of nucleated cell counts relied on the amplification of reference gene primers. Measured with immunoSEQ multiplex PCR; TCRdb has only the in-frame clones, and not every one. The V and J calls and clone size come from that table; D and trimming were worked out from the DNA. This table has a few hundred thousand clones, roughly 84% appearing once.

The gene calls are TRBV5-4 and TRBJ2-6; possible D gene TRBD1, 5 bases. The sequence was collected from a woman aged 25 to 45 who had recovered from COVID-19. The sample taken for sequencing was PBMCs or T cells enriched from blood (not recorded which). CDR3 region: CASNHRSSGANVLTF. The CDR3 bases are TGTGCCAGCAATCACAGGTCGTCTGGGGCCAACGTCCTGACTTTC.